This T cell receptor (beta chain) stems from a study of T-cell reconstitution after alpha-beta-depleted transplantation in children. Regarding the study as a whole: Expanded graft clones, several hundred of them, were reportedly the source of alpha-beta T cells about two months after transplant.

Unique molecular identifiers tagged the TCRbeta library. TCRdb called the PCR reads again in MiXCR, with one record for every CDR3 protein. The table has about 980,000 distinct CDR3 sequences, less than 30% seen once. Worth noting for this clonotype: As yet, its antigen is unknown.

The CDR3 extends over 14 amino acids. Trimming pared 4 bases from V and 7 bases from J, leaving 13 bases between. Germline V gene lookup returns CDR1 MNHEY and CDR2 SVGAGI. This clonotype was obtained from a boy younger than two who had a stem cell transplant for SCID, so the T cells may come from the graft donor. The J gene is TRBJ2-2, the V gene TRBV6-5, with D uncertain. The specimen comprised PBMCs, mostly from graft donor cells, sampled 360 days after TCRalphabeta/CD19-depleted stem cell transplant. The CDR3 sequence is CASSSYGSVGELFF. The CDR3 bases are TGTGCCAGCAGTTCTTACGGGTCTGTCGGGGAGCTGTTTTTT.